The 24 T cell receptor beta chains given below trace back to one sample, sequenced in a study of shared clonotypes between healthy human individuals. The repertoire was sequenced with immunoSEQ multiplex PCR; TCRdb's copy has only in-frame clones and lacks some. The profile covers about 680,000 clones, with about 91% appearing a single time and 24% taken by the ten largest. CD8 cells regarded as naive lacked CD45RO, were positively chosen for CCR7, and omitted terminally differentiated effector memory CD45RA+ cells. The sequenced sample consisted of naive CD8+ T cells sorted from blood. These receptors came from a man aged 30 to 45 in good health.

The chain has TRBV28 and TRBJ2-1; D possibly uses TRBD1 or TRBD2 (5 bases each). The germline V and J ends were trimmed by 6 bases and 8 bases, with 32 bases remaining between them. Per the germline V gene, CDR1 is MDHEN and CDR2 is SYDVKM. The CDR3 covers 19 residues. CDR3 residues: CASRIYPGPRAKKADEQFF. CDR3 coding DNA: TGTGCCAGCAGGATATACCCGGGACCCAGGGCAAAAAAAGCTGATGAGCAGTTCTTC.

The gene calls are TRBV5-4 and TRBJ2-7; no reliable D call. The CDR3 contains 14 residues. The V gene lost 0 bases and the J gene lost 0 bases, with 7 bases spanning the gap. Germline CDR1 and CDR2: SGHNT and YYREEE (reference sequence). CDR3 region: CASSLGPSSYEQYF. The DNA for the CDR3 is TGTGCCAGCAGCTTGGGGCCGTCCTCCTACGAGCAGTACTTC.

The chain couples TRBV29-1 to TRBJ2-1; 12 bases are a match to TRBD2. The CDR3 totals 13 residues. The junction had 5 bases not matched to a gene; V was cut back by 7 bases and J by 7 bases. Germline CDR1 reads SQVTM; CDR2 reads ANQGSEA. The CDR3 coding sequence is TGCAGCGGCGCCGGGACTAGCGGGAATGAGCAGTTCTTC. Its translation: CSGAGTSGNEQFF.

This clone appeared a single time. This chain links TRBV2 with TRBJ1-3; 10 nucleotides agree with TRBD1. This CDR3 is 15 amino acids long. Germline V gene lookup returns CDR1 SNHLY and CDR2 FYNNEI. V lost 7 bases and J lost 11; bases outside the gene matches: 14. As DNA, the CDR3 is TGTGCCAGCACCGGACGAGGGACAGGGGTAATCGCCATATATTTT. It codes for CASTGRGTGVIAIYF. The full variable domain, its missing parts supplied by reference TRBV2 and TRBJ1-3, is EPEVTQTPSHQVTQMGQEVILRCVPISNHLYFYWYRQILGQKVEFLVSFYNNEISEKSEIFDDQFSVERPDGSNFTLKIRSTKLEDSAMYFCASTGRGTGVIAIYFGEGSWLTVV.

The sample holds one count of this clone. V and J are TRBV9 and TRBJ2-1; 14 nucleotides match TRBD2. Germline V gene data show CDR1 as SGDLS and CDR2 as YYNGEE. CDR3 size: 14 residues. The V and J ends lost 3 bases and 8 bases, in that order; junction bases with no gene match: 1. The CDR3 loop is CASSGTSGRYEQFF. As DNA, the CDR3 is TGTGCCAGCAGCGGGACTAGCGGGAGGTATGAGCAGTTCTTC.

The rearrangement joins TRBV9 to TRBJ2-7; TRBD2 is a possible D gene (5 bases). Trimming removed 0 bases from V and 0 bases from J, with 10 bases in between. Germline CDR1 SGDLS, CDR2 YYNGEE. The CDR3 totals 15 residues. Here the CDR3 reads CASSVGGGYSYEQYF. CDR3 bases: TGTGCCAGCAGCGTAGGAGGCGGGTACTCCTACGAGCAGTACTTC.

The chain couples TRBV6-6 to TRBJ1-1; no firm D call. The CDR3 has 11 amino acids. Germline CDR1 and CDR2: MNHNY and SVGAGI (reference sequence). Deletions cut 6 bases from V and 4 bases from J, with 6 bases between. Written as DNA, the CDR3 is TGTGCCAGCAGGAAAAGCACTGAAGCTTTCTTT. Its protein product is CASRKSTEAFF.

The gene calls are TRBV5-1 and TRBJ2-2, with D tentatively TRBD2 (6 bases). The CDR3 is 17 amino acids. V was shortened by 3 bases and J by 5 bases, with 20 bases between the two germline ends. Germline V lookup: CDR1 SGHRS, CDR2 YFSETQ. In nucleotides, the CDR3 is TGCGCCAGCAGCTCACTCATAGCGGACGAAGGGACCGGGGAGCTGTTTTTT. Protein product: CASSSLIADEGTGELFF. The complete variable domain, with remaining parts taken from reference TRBV5-1 and TRBJ2-2, reads KAGVTQTPRYLIKTRGQQVTLSCSPISGHRSVSWYQQTPGQGLQFLFEYFSETQRNKGNFPGRFSGRQFSNSRSEMNVSTLELGDSALYLCASSSLIADEGTGELFFGEGSRLTVL.

V gene TRBV11-2 combines with J gene TRBJ2-1, with TRBD2 matching 15 bases. The germline CDR1 and CDR2 sequences are SGHAT and FQNNGV. This CDR3 has 17 amino acids. The ends lost 0 bases at V and 9 bases at J; junction bases unmatched: 6. The CDR3 nucleotides are TGTGCCAGCAGCTTAGATGGACTAGCGGGAGGGCCCGGTGAGCAGTTCTTC. Translating gives CASSLDGLAGGPGEQFF.

The chain uses TRBV4-1 and TRBJ1-4; 7 nucleotides match TRBD1. The CDR3 length is 15 residues. With 3 bases clipped from V and 8 bases from J, the junction kept 9 bases outside the gene matches. The V gene's germline CDR1 is MGHRA and CDR2 YSYEKL. The CDR3 region has the DNA TGCGCCAGCAGCCATTTGGGGACAGCCGAAGAAAAACTGTTTTTT. It encodes CASSHLGTAEEKLFF.

The J gene is TRBJ2-7, the V gene TRBV6-5; D possibly matches TRBD1 or TRBD2 (5 bases each). The CDR3 has 14 residues. From germline, CDR1 is MNHEY and CDR2 SVGAGI. Trimming cost V 4 bases and J 2 bases, with 12 bases left between them. The CDR3 nucleotides are TGTGCCAGCAGTTCCCCGGGACGGCCCTACGAGCAGTACTTC. Its protein is CASSSPGRPYEQYF.

V usage is TRBV7-3 and J usage is TRBJ2-1; 8 bases align to TRBD1. Germline values: CDR1 SGHTA, CDR2 FQGTGA. The CDR3 is 15 residues long. V lost 5 bases, J lost 8 bases, and 11 bases stayed unmatched. The CDR3 loop is CASSTGTGSFYEQFF. DNA of the CDR3: TGTGCCAGCAGCACCGGGACAGGCTCCTTTTATGAGCAGTTCTTC.

The chain employs TRBV9 and TRBJ2-1, with D possibly TRBD2 on 6 matching bases. The CDR3 has 17 amino acids. Per germline, CDR1 SGDLS and CDR2 YYNGEE. Trimming took off 3 bases at V and 2 bases at J, with 18 bases between the two ends. CDR3: CASSGSVAEVTYNEQFF. The CDR3 DNA reads TGTGCCAGCAGCGGTAGTGTAGCGGAGGTTACCTACAATGAGCAGTTCTTC.

The CDR3 DNA reads as TGTGCCAGCAGCGTAGACATATCACCAGGGTCCTATGGCTACACCTTC. Its translation is CASSVDISPGSYGYTF. V is TRBV9 and J is TRBJ1-2; D might be TRBD1 (5 bases). CDR1 and CDR2 from the germline V gene are SGDLS and YYNGEE. The CDR3 has 16 residues. V shed 0 bases and J shed 4 bases, with 16 bases lying between them.

In this sample, this clone turned up once. The rearrangement joins TRBV28 to TRBJ2-5, with D possibly being TRBD2 (6 bases). CDR3 length: 16 amino acids. Germline values: CDR1 MDHEN, CDR2 SYDVKM. The V gene lost 4 bases and the J gene lost 2 bases, with 17 bases spanning the gap. The CDR3 spells CASSSIGSPTQETQYF. CDR3 coding DNA: TGTGCCAGCAGTTCCATCGGGAGTCCAACTCAAGAGACCCAGTACTTC.

The rearrangement joins TRBV19 to TRBJ2-3; no definite D call. Trimming pared 5 bases from V and 0 bases from J, leaving 15 bases between. Germline V gives CDR1 LNHDA, CDR2 SQIVND (reference sequence). The CDR3 spans 16 residues. The CDR3, as DNA: TGTGCCAGTAGTCCCCTCCACTATTCTAGCACAGATACGCAGTATTTT. It specifies CASSPLHYSSTDTQYF.

The chain is built from TRBV10-3 and TRBJ2-1; the match to TRBD2 covers 8 bases. The CDR3 runs 16 residues. Germline lookup yields CDR1 ENHRY and CDR2 SYGVKD. V lost 2 bases to trimming and J lost 6 bases; unmatched junction nucleotides: 9. CDR3 region: CAISEQQGGRRNEQFF. CDR3 sequence (DNA): TGTGCCATCAGTGAGCAGCAAGGCGGGAGGCGCAATGAGCAGTTCTTC.

The rearrangement links TRBV4-3 to TRBJ1-3, with D tentatively TRBD1 (5 bases). CDR3 length equals 16 residues. Germline lookup yields CDR1 LGHNA and CDR2 YSLEER. Trimming cost V 3 bases and J 2 bases, with 14 bases left between them. The DNA for the CDR3 is TGCGCCAGCAGCCAGATCGGCGGGGGGGCTGGAAACACCATATATTTT. Protein sequence: CASSQIGGGAGNTIYF.

This chain uses TRBV6-1 with TRBJ2-7; a weak D match, TRBD2 (5 bases). The CDR3 contains 13 residues. The germline V gene encodes CDR1 MNHNS and CDR2 SASEGT. Trimming removed 11 bases at V and 6 bases at J, with 20 bases between. This CDR3 reads CAVLRIATGEQYF. As DNA, the CDR3 is TGTGCCGTCCTAAGAATAGCGACGGGCGAGCAGTACTTC.

J is TRBJ2-7 and V is TRBV2; 13 bases agree with TRBD2. The V gene's germline CDR1 is SNHLY and CDR2 FYNNEI. The CDR3 totals 14 residues. V gave up 6 bases and J gave up 5 bases; unmatched junction bases: 4. This CDR3 is CASRGLAGSDEQYF. DNA for the CDR3: TGTGCCAGCAGGGGACTAGCGGGAAGCGACGAGCAGTACTTC.

The CDR3 coding sequence is TGCAGCCCATTGGACAGGAGGGATGTGTACGAGCAGTACTTC. It codes for CSPLDRRDVYEQYF. The chain links TRBV29-1 to TRBJ2-7, with TRBD1 as a possible D gene (7 bases). This CDR3 is built from 14 residues. CDR1 is SQVTM, CDR2 ANQGSEA, per germline. Deletions cut 8 bases from V and 4 bases from J, with 21 bases between.

The chain combines TRBV5-4 with TRBJ2-7; TRBD2 matches at 10 bases. The CDR3 is made up of 14 amino acids. After removal of 4 bases from V and 4 bases from J, the junction contained 5 bases not matched to a gene. CDR1 SGHNT and CDR2 YYREEE come from the germline V gene (reference sequence). CDR3 bases: TGTGCCAGCAGCCTCGATAGCGGGGGGTACGAGCAGTACTTC. Its translation: CASSLDSGGYEQYF.

This chain joins TRBV7-6 and TRBJ1-1, with no clear D. The CDR3 is made up of 14 amino acids. Germline assignment: CDR1 SGHVS and CDR2 FNYEAQ. V was shortened by 0 bases and J by 7 bases, with 12 bases between the two germline ends. The CDR3 DNA sequence: TGTGCCAGCAGCTTAGCGCAGGTCGGTGGTGAAGCTTTCTTT. It encodes CASSLAQVGGEAFF.

This clone appeared a single time. V and J are TRBV5-1 and TRBJ2-7; perhaps TRBD2 as D (5 bases). The CDR3 has 14 amino acids. With 0 bases removed from V and 3 bases from J, the gap between germline ends came to 10 bases. Germline CDR1 reads SGHRS; CDR2 reads YFSETQ. DNA of the CDR3: TGCGCCAGCAGCTTGGGGGTCGGGAACTACGAGCAGTACTTC. Encoded protein: CASSLGVGNYEQYF.